The 20 T cell receptor beta chains below were found in one sample sequenced in a study of beta chain features in type 1 diabetes. Expressed TCRB transcripts were sequenced because the entire RNA isolate underwent reverse transcription. Sequencing was performed with immunoSEQ multiplex PCR; in TCRdb, only in-frame clones are kept and a portion is missing. The sample includes 200,000 to 250,000 clones, 9.6% of them seen just once. Sequencing was done on a sample of naive CD4+ T cells from blood. These receptors came from a woman under 30 in good health.

The rearrangement joins TRBV7-8 to TRBJ2-3; D possibly corresponds to TRBD2 (6 bases). The CDR3 covers 14 residues. Germline loops: CDR1 SGHVS, CDR2 FQNEAQ. Trimming removed 3 bases from V and 6 bases from J, with 13 bases in between. CDR3 sequence reads: CASSFRLEGDTQYF. CDR3 nucleotide sequence: TGTGCCAGCAGCTTCCGGTTGGAGGGTGATACGCAGTATTTT.

The genes are TRBV2 and TRBJ2-7, with 10 bases fitting TRBD1. Germline V gene data show CDR1 as SNHLY and CDR2 as FYNNEI. The CDR3 is 14 amino acids. V shed 5 bases, J shed 2 bases, and the junction held 3 bases outside the gene matches. CDR3 in amino acids: CASSPGQGAYEQYF. CDR3 DNA: TGTGCCAGCAGTCCCGGACAGGGGGCCTACGAGCAGTACTTC.

J is TRBJ2-2 and V is TRBV6-1; no reliable D call. Germline CDR1 and CDR2: MNHNS and SASEGT. Trimming shortened V by 2 bases and J by 7 bases, and 5 bases separated the two germline ends. The length of the CDR3 is 12 residues. The CDR3 here is CASSELVGELFF. The CDR3 region has the DNA TGTGCCAGCAGTGAATTAGTCGGGGAGCTGTTTTTT.

Here the CDR3 reads CATRGGTESSYEQYF. Here the CDR3 DNA reads TGTGCCACCAGAGGCGGGACGGAGAGCTCCTACGAGCAGTACTTC. The gene calls are TRBV28 and TRBJ2-7; a possible D gene is TRBD2 (6 bases). This CDR3 is 15 amino acids long. Germline loops: CDR1 MDHEN, CDR2 SYDVKM. V lost 10 bases, J lost 0 bases, and 19 bases lay in between.

This sequence joins TRBV19 and TRBJ2-3, with D uncertain. Germline loops: CDR1 LNHDA, CDR2 SQIVND (reference sequence). The CDR3 is 14 amino acids. V gave up 3 bases and J gave up 2 bases, with 9 bases separating them. As DNA, the CDR3 is TGTGCCAGTAGTATCTATGAGAACACAGATACGCAGTATTTT. Translating gives CASSIYENTDTQYF.

This chain joins TRBV5-1 and TRBJ1-1; 7 positions agree with TRBD1. After removal of 4 bases from V and 2 bases from J, the junction contained 8 bases not matched to a gene. CDR3 length equals 15 residues. CDR1 and CDR2 from the germline V gene are SGHRS and YFSETQ. Written as DNA, the CDR3 is TGCGCCAGCAGCGGAACTACAGGGGTTAACACTGAAGCTTTCTTT. It is translated as CASSGTTGVNTEAFF.

The V gene is TRBV15, the J gene TRBJ2-1, with a weak D call TRBD2 (7 bases). The length of the CDR3 is 16 residues. Deletions cut 0 bases from V and 6 bases from J, with 15 bases between. Germline CDR1 is LNHNV and CDR2 is YYDKDF (reference sequence). In DNA form, the CDR3 reads TGTGCCACCAGCAGAGAAACAGGGAGGGTGGTCAATGAGCAGTTCTTC. Amino acids: CATSRETGRVVNEQFF. The variable domain in full, completed from reference TRBV15 and TRBJ2-1, reads DAMVIQNPRYQVTQFGKPVTLSCSQTLNHNVMYWYQQKSSQAPKLLFHYYDKDFNNEADTPDNFQSRRPNTSFCFLDIRSPGLGDTAMYLCATSRETGRVVNEQFFGPGTRLTVL.

A few counts support this clone. The chain carries TRBV6-5 and TRBJ2-3; 9 bases are a match to TRBD2. CDR1 and CDR2 from the germline V gene are MNHEY and SVGAGI. This CDR3 region has 14 residues. J gave up 2 bases and V 7 bases, and 4 bases lay outside the gene matches. The CDR3 bases are TGTGCCAGCACCCCGGGACTAGCCACAGATACGCAGTATTTT. Translated, it gives CASTPGLATDTQYF.

This clone was counted a few times. The chain has TRBV28 and TRBJ2-5, with 8 bases lining up with TRBD1. The germline V gene has CDR1 MDHEN and CDR2 SYDVKM. V shed 5 bases, J shed 5 bases, and the junction held 10 bases outside the gene matches. The length of the CDR3 is 15 residues. CDR3 protein: CASSPLSTGVETQYF. The CDR3 bases are TGTGCCAGCAGTCCGTTATCGACAGGGGTGGAGACCCAGTACTTC.

This clone showed up just a few times. The chain has TRBV30 and TRBJ1-1; D may be TRBD1 (5 bases). With 2 bases removed from V and 1 base from J, the gap between germline ends came to 17 bases. From germline, CDR1 is GTSNPN and CDR2 SVGIG (reference sequence). The length of the CDR3 is 16 residues. The CDR3 DNA reads TGTGCCTGGAGTCCTCAGCGGGGCGCTTGGAACACTGAAGCTTTCTTT. Translated, it gives CAWSPQRGAWNTEAFF.

The J gene is TRBJ2-2, the V gene TRBV5-1; no clear D gene. This CDR3 has 13 residues. V was clipped by 0 bases and J by 9 bases, with 9 bases between them. The V gene's germline CDR1 is SGHRS and CDR2 YFSETQ. DNA of the CDR3: TGCGCCAGCAGCTTGGCAACGGTCCGGGAGCTGTTTTTT. Translating it yields CASSLATVRELFF.

This clone appeared a few times. This chain uses TRBV28 with TRBJ2-2, with TRBD2 as a possible D gene (6 bases). V was shortened by 5 bases and J by 4 bases, with 14 bases between the two germline ends. In germline, CDR1 is MDHEN, CDR2 SYDVKM. The CDR3 covers 15 residues. CDR3 DNA: TGTGCCAGCAGTCTAGGAGGGCCTACCACCGGGGAGCTGTTTTTT. Encoded protein: CASSLGGPTTGELFF.

This clone was observed many times. The chain employs TRBV29-1 and TRBJ1-1; 7 bases line up with TRBD1. This CDR3 is 14 amino acids long. Germline V gives CDR1 SQVTM, CDR2 ANQGSEA. V lost 3 bases to trimming and J lost 0 bases; unmatched junction nucleotides: 4. CDR3 DNA: TGCAGCGTTGACGAGACAGGGATGAACACTGAAGCTTTCTTT. Residues: CSVDETGMNTEAFF. Based on the CDR3 plus reference TRBV29-1 and TRBJ1-1, the full variable domain is SAVISQKPSRDICQRGTSLTIQCQVDSQVTMMFWYRQQPGQSLTLIATANQGSEATYESGFVIDKFPISRPNLTFSTLTVSNMSPEDSSIYLCSVDETGMNTEAFFGQGTRLTVV.

The V gene is TRBV30, the J gene TRBJ2-5; D uncertain. This CDR3 spans 12 amino acids. The germline CDR1 and CDR2 sequences are GTSNPN and SVGIG (reference sequence). V dropped 0 bases and J dropped 5 bases, with 7 bases sitting between them. The CDR3 region has the DNA TGTGCCTGGAGTGTACAATCGGAGACCCAGTACTTC. Translating it yields CAWSVQSETQYF.

This clone was picked up a small number of times. V usage is TRBV30 and J usage is TRBJ1-2; a possible D gene is TRBD1 (5 bases). The V end was cut by 1 base, the J end by 4 bases, with 10 bases between. Per the germline V gene, CDR1 is GTSNPN and CDR2 is SVGIG (reference sequence). The CDR3 contains 13 residues. The CDR3 nucleotides read TGTGCCTGGAGTGGGGGGACTGGCTATGGCTACACCTTC. Its protein product is CAWSGGTGYGYTF.

The genes are TRBV5-4 and TRBJ2-3, with unresolved D. There are 15 residues in the CDR3. Germline lookup yields CDR1 SGHNT and CDR2 YYREEE (reference sequence). The V gene lost 1 base and the J gene lost 0 bases, with 9 bases spanning the gap. The chain's CDR3 is CASSLIGPSTDTQYF. CDR3 nucleotides: TGTGCCAGCAGCTTGATTGGGCCTAGCACAGATACGCAGTATTTT.

This clone came up a few times. The V call is TRBV5-1, the J call TRBJ2-7, with TRBD1 matching over 7 bases. Unmatched junction bases numbered 7, after V lost 4 bases and J lost 3 bases. CDR3 length: 14 amino acids. The germline gives CDR1 SGHRS, CDR2 YFSETQ. CDR3 region: CASSIGDSHYEQYF. The CDR3 DNA reads TGCGCCAGCAGCATAGGGGACAGTCACTACGAGCAGTACTTC.

V gene TRBV16 combines with J gene TRBJ2-5; 9 positions match TRBD1. The CDR3 is 15 residues long. Looked up from germline, CDR1 is KGHSY and CDR2 is FQNENV. After removal of 2 bases from V and 3 bases from J, the junction contained 4 bases not matched to a gene. CDR3 protein: CASSQRDRAKETQYF. CDR3 in DNA: TGTGCCAGCAGCCAACGGGACAGGGCTAAAGAGACCCAGTACTTC.

The chain uses TRBV4-1 and TRBJ2-1, with D tentatively TRBD2 (5 bases). The CDR3 length is 18 residues. V lost 0 bases and J lost 6, with 21 bases in between. CDR1 and CDR2 (germline): MGHRA, YSYEKL. For the CDR3, the DNA is TGCGCCAGCAGCCAAGATGGCCTCCGGGCGGGTGTAGTCAATGAGCAGTTCTTC. Translation: CASSQDGLRAGVVNEQFF.

V usage is TRBV11-1 and J usage is TRBJ2-7; maybe TRBD1 (5 bases). The CDR3 has 13 residues. Between the trimmed V and J ends, which lost 1 base and 5 bases, there was a span of 9 bases. CDR1 SGHAT and CDR2 FQDESV come from the germline V gene (reference sequence). The CDR3 nucleotides are TGTGCCAGCAGCTTAGGCTTCAGGGACGAGCAGTACTTC. It yields the protein CASSLGFRDEQYF. The full variable domain, rest sourced from reference TRBV11-1 and TRBJ2-7, is EAEVAQSPRYKITEKSQAVAFWCDPISGHATLYWYRQILGQGPELLVQFQDESVVDDSQLPKDRFSAERLKGVDSTLKIQPAELGDSAMYLCASSLGFRDEQYFGPGTRLTVT.